Listed below are T cell receptor beta chains from one sample, sequenced in a study of memory CD4+ T cells and cytomegalovirus serostatus. Libraries were prepared by immunoSEQ multiplex PCR; TCRdb keeps only in-frame clonotypes and omits some of them. The sample consists of nearly 50,000 clones, roughly 73% of them appearing once. Sequences were obtained from memory CD4+ T cells from blood. Receptor source: an adult in good health and CMV-seronegative. The CDR3 runs from the conserved cysteine through the conserved F or W. The D gene is left open where the match is weak. Expanded clones get a size class; other rows say once, few or many, or leave the size out.

once	TRBJ1-6	TRBV2	.	TGTGCCAGCTTACAGGAGAGCTCCTATAATTCACCCCTCCACTTT	CASLQESSYNSPLHF
.	TRBJ1-2	TRBV20-1	.	TGCAGTGCGAGGCTGGAGGGCTACACCTTC	CSARLEGYTF
.	TRBJ1-3	TRBV11-2	TRBD1	TGTGCCAGCAGCTCCCTCAAATTTCGCAGGGGGAGCTCTGGAAACACCATATATTTT	CASSSLKFRRGSSGNTIYF
.	TRBJ2-7	TRBV10-3	TRBD1	TGTGCCATCAGCCTAGGGACAGGGTTGTACGAGCAGTACTTC	CAISLGTGLYEQYF
.	TRBJ2-5	TRBV7-9	.	TGTGCCAGCAGCCCTAACGGACAGTTCCAAGAGACCCAGTACTTC	CASSPNGQFQETQYF
.	TRBJ1-1	TRBV2	.	TGTGCCAGCAGCGCAGCAGGCTTAAACACTGAAGCTTTCTTT	CASSAAGLNTEAFF
.	TRBJ2-1	TRBV2	TRBD2	TGTGCCAGCAGTGAAGGGGGACTAGTTTACAATGAGCAGTTCTTC	CASSEGGLVYNEQFF
.	TRBJ2-5	TRBV4-1	TRBD1	TGCGCCAGCAGCCATGGGACAGCGTACCAAGAGACCCAGTACTTC	CASSHGTAYQETQYF
.	TRBJ1-5	TRBV19	.	TGTGCCAGTAGTATAGAGGGGTATCAGCCCCAGCATTTT	CASSIEGYQPQHF
.	TRBJ1-3	TRBV10-3	.	TGTGCCATCGCCGGGGGGAACTCTGGAAACACCATATATTTT	CAIAGGNSGNTIYF
.	TRBJ1-2	TRBV5-1	.	TGCGCCAGCAGCTTGGGGGATGCGGGGCTGGCCTATGGCTACACCTTC	CASSLGDAGLAYGYTF
.	TRBJ2-3	TRBV5-6	TRBD1	TGTGCCAGCAGCCATGGACAGGCATCAACAACGCAGTATTTT	CASSHGQASTTQYF
few	TRBJ2-1	TRBV11-2	.	TGTGCCAGCAGCCAAGACCGGGGAGGTGGTAATGAGCAGTTCTTC	CASSQDRGGGNEQFF
.	TRBJ2-2	TRBV7-9	TRBD1	TGTGCCAGCAGCTTAGGGGACAGAGGTAACACCGGGGAGCTGTTTTTT	CASSLGDRGNTGELFF
.	TRBJ1-5	TRBV27	.	TGTGCCAGCAGTTTAGTTAGCAATCAGCCCCAGCATTTT	CASSLVSNQPQHF
.	TRBJ2-7	TRBV12-1	.	TGTGCCAGCAGCTTTTGGGGGAACGAGCAGTACTTC	CASSFWGNEQYF
.	TRBJ1-4	TRBV7-9	.	TGTGCCAGCAGCCCGACGGGGGCTGATGAAAAACTGTTTTTT	CASSPTGADEKLFF
.	TRBJ1-1	TRBV27	.	TGTGCCAGCAGTTTTGCAGGGGAGGGTGAAGCTTTCTTT	CASSFAGEGEAFF
.	TRBJ2-7	TRBV5-1	.	TGCGCCAGCAGCTTGGGGCCTGACTACGAGCAGTACTTC	CASSLGPDYEQYF
.	TRBJ2-7	TRBV7-6	.	TGTGCCAGCAGCTTAAAAGGTGGCCCTTACGAGCAGTACTTC	CASSLKGGPYEQYF
few	TRBJ1-2	TRBV30	.	TGTGCCTGGAGTGTTTTGGGAGTTGCCGGCTACACCTTC	CAWSVLGVAGYTF
.	TRBJ2-4	TRBV11-2	TRBD1	TGTGCCAGCAGCTTTGGACAGGGATGGGGGCTAGCCAAAAACATTCAGTACTTC	CASSFGQGWGLAKNIQYF
.	TRBJ1-4	TRBV28	.	TGTGCCAGCAGGGTCGGACAGACAACTAATGAAAAACTGTTTTTT	CASRVGQTTNEKLFF
.	TRBJ1-5	TRBV28	TRBD1	TGTGCCAGCAGTTTATTAGGGACAGCATACAATCAGCCCCAGCATTTT	CASSLLGTAYNQPQHF
.	TRBJ2-7	TRBV29-1	TRBD2	TGCAGCGTTTCCCGACTAGCGTCCCACGAGCAGTACTTC	CSVSRLASHEQYF
.	TRBJ1-5	TRBV10-1	TRBD1	TGCGCCAGCTCTGGTGGGACAGTCGATCAGCCCCAGCATTTT	CASSGGTVDQPQHF